This T cell receptor (beta chain) derives from a study of monozygotic twins with inflammatory bowel disease. Per-sample cDNA came from eight separate reactions. UMIs were attached via template switching, each with a 6-nucleotide sample barcode. After re-calling the 5' RACE reads, TCRdb lists one entry per CDR3 protein, DNA absent. The sample holds 80,000 or so distinct CDR3 sequences. CDR3 length: 13 amino acids. From germline, CDR1 is DFQATT and CDR2 SNEGSKA (reference sequence). The TCR comes from a human donor with ulcerative colitis or Crohn's disease, or a healthy co-twin of an affected twin (not recorded which). The V gene is TRBV20-1, the J gene TRBJ1-2; as DNA is missing, the TRBD1 call by TCRdb cannot be tested. The sequenced material came from blood. CDR3 sequence: CSASAMGGYGYTF.